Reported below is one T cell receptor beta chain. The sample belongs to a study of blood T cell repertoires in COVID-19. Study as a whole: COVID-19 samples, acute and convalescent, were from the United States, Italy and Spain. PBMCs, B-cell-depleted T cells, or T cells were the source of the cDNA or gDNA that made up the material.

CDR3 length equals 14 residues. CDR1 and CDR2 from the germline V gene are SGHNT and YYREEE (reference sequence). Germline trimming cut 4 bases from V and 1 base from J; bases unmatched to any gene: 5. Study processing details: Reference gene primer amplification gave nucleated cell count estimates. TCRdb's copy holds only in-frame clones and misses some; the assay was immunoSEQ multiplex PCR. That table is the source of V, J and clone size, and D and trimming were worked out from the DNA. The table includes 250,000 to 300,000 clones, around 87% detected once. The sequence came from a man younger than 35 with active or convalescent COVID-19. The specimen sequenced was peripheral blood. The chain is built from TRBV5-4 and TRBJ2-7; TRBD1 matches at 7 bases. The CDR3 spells CASSAKQGSYEQYF. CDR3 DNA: TGTGCCAGCAGCGCCAAACAGGGGTCCTACGAGCAGTACTTC.